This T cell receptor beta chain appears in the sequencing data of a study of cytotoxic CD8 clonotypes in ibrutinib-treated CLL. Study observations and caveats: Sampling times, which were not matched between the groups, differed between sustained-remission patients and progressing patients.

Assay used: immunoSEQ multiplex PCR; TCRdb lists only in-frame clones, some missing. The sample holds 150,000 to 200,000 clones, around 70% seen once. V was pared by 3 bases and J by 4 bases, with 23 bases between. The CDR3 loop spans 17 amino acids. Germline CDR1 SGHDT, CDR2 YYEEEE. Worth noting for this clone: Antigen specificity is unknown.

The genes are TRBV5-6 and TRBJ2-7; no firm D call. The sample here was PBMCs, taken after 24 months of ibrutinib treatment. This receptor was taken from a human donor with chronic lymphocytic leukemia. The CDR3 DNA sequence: TGTGCCAGCAGCTCACGTGGGTCAGGACGAAGGGTGTACGAGCAGTACTTC. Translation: CASSSRGSGRRVYEQYF.